This TCR beta chain was recovered during a study of read filtering for tumor transcriptome and immune sequencing. CDR1 is LNHDA and CDR2 is SQIVND in the germline V gene (reference sequence). The CDR3 has 14 residues. This library used around 0.4 ug RNA and molecular barcoded adaptors spanning alpha/delta and beta/gamma chains. In TCRdb, the reads were re-called with MiXCR into one record per CDR3 protein. Here the sample spans approximately 62,000 distinct CDR3 sequences, about 19% being singletons. This clonotype was counted a single time. The junction shows a germline mismatch at one end, possibly a read error.

The TCR comes from a donor aged 40 or older with multiple myeloma. The rearrangement uses TRBV19 and TRBJ2-1; maybe TRBD2 (8 bases). Sequenced sample: a population of CD138-negative cells sorted from bone marrow. The CDR3 spells CASSRGLAGGEQFF. In DNA form, the CDR3 reads TGTGCCAGTAGTCGAGGACTAGCAGGGGGTGAGCAATTCTTC. Supplemented by reference TRBV19 and TRBJ2-1, the full variable domain reads DGGITQSPKYLFRKEGQNVTLSCEQNLNHDAMYWYRQDPGQGLRLIYYSQIVNDFQKGDIAEGYSVSREKKESFPLTVTSAQKNPTAFYLCASSRGLAGGEQFFGPGTRLTVL.